The sequence of this TCR beta chain was determined in a study of T cell repertoires in cytomegalovirus infection. As for the study in general: Indicated by public TCR beta signatures were CMV infection and matching HLA type.

Turning to this clonotype: Its antigen remains unidentified.

TCRdb processed the reads anew with MiXCR; each CDR3 protein has one entry. The data hold approximately 910,000 distinct CDR3 sequences, with around 29% observed a single time. Between the trimmed V and J ends, which lost 3 bases and 4 bases, there was a span of 13 bases. This CDR3 region has 15 residues. CDR1 ENHRY and CDR2 SYGVKD come from the germline V gene. General study results and limits: The cumulative frequency of public TCR beta families distinguished individuals who carried CMV together with the relevant HLA. Clonotype analysis showed dominance of the ex vivo response by HLA-C-restricted CMV-specific TCR beta clonotypes.

The specimen was cultured CD8+ T cells from PBMCs, collected from culture after CMV antigen stimulation. The sequence came from a human donor in good health (CMV status not recorded). Some clones in this sample may be carry-over from other donors' samples. The V call is TRBV10-3, the J call TRBJ2-1; D might be TRBD2 (7 bases). This chain's CDR3 is CAISDWGGGYNEQFF. The CDR3 region has the DNA TGTGCCATCAGTGATTGGGGGGGCGGATACAATGAGCAGTTCTTC.